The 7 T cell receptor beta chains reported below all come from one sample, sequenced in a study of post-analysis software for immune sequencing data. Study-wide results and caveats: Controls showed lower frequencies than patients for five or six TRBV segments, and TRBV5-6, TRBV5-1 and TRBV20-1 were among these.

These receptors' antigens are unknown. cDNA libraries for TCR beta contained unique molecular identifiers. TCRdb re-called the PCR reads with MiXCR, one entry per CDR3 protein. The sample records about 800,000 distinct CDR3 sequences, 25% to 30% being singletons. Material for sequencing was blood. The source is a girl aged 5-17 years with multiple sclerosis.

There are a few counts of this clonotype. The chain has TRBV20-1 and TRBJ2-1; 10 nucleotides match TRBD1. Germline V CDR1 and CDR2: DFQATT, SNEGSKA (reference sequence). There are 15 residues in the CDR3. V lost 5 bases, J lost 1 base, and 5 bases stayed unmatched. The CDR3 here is CSAAPGQGSYNEQFF. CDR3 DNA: TGCAGTGCTGCGCCGGGACAGGGGTCCTACAATGAGCAGTTCTTC.

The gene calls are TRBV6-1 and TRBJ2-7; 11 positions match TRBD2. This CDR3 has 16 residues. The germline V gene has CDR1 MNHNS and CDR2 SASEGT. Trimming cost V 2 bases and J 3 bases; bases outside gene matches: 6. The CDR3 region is CASSEYPLAGGYEQYF. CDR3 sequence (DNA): TGTGCCAGCAGTGAATATCCCCTAGCGGGAGGCTACGAGCAGTACTTC.

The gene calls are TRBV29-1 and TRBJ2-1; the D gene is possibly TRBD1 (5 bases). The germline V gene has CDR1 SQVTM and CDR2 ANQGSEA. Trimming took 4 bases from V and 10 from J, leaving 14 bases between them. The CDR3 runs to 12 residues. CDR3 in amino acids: CSVVGKWGEQFF. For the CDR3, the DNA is TGCAGCGTTGTAGGGAAGTGGGGCGAGCAGTTCTTC.

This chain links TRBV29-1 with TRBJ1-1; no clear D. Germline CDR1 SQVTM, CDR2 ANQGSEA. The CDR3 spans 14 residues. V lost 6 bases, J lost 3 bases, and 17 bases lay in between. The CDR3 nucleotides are TGCAGCGTAGCACTAGTAACGGGGTACACTGAAGCTTTCTTT. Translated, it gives CSVALVTGYTEAFF.

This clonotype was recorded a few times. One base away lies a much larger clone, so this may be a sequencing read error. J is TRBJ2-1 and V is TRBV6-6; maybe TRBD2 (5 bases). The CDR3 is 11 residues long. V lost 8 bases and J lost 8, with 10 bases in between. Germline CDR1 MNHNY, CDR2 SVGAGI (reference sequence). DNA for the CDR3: TGTGCCAGCGGCGGGTACGATGAGCAGTTCTTC. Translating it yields CASGGYDEQFF.

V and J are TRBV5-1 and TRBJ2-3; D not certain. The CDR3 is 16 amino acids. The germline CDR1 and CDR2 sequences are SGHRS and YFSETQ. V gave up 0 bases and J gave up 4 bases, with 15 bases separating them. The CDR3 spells CASSLGGLRPPDTQYF. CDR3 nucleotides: TGCGCCAGCAGCTTGGGGGGTCTTCGCCCCCCAGATACGCAGTATTTT. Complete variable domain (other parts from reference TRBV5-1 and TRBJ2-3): KAGVTQTPRYLIKTRGQQVTLSCSPISGHRSVSWYQQTPGQGLQFLFEYFSETQRNKGNFPGRFSGRQFSNSRSEMNVSTLELGDSALYLCASSLGGLRPPDTQYFGPGTRLTVL.

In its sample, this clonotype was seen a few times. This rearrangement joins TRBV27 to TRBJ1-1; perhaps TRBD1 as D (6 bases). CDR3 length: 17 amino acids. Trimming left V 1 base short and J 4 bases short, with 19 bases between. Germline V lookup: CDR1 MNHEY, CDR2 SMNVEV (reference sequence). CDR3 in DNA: TGTGCCAGCAGTTTATTCGGGGGGGCCGGTTTGGGCACTGAAGCTTTCTTT. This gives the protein CASSLFGGAGLGTEAFF.